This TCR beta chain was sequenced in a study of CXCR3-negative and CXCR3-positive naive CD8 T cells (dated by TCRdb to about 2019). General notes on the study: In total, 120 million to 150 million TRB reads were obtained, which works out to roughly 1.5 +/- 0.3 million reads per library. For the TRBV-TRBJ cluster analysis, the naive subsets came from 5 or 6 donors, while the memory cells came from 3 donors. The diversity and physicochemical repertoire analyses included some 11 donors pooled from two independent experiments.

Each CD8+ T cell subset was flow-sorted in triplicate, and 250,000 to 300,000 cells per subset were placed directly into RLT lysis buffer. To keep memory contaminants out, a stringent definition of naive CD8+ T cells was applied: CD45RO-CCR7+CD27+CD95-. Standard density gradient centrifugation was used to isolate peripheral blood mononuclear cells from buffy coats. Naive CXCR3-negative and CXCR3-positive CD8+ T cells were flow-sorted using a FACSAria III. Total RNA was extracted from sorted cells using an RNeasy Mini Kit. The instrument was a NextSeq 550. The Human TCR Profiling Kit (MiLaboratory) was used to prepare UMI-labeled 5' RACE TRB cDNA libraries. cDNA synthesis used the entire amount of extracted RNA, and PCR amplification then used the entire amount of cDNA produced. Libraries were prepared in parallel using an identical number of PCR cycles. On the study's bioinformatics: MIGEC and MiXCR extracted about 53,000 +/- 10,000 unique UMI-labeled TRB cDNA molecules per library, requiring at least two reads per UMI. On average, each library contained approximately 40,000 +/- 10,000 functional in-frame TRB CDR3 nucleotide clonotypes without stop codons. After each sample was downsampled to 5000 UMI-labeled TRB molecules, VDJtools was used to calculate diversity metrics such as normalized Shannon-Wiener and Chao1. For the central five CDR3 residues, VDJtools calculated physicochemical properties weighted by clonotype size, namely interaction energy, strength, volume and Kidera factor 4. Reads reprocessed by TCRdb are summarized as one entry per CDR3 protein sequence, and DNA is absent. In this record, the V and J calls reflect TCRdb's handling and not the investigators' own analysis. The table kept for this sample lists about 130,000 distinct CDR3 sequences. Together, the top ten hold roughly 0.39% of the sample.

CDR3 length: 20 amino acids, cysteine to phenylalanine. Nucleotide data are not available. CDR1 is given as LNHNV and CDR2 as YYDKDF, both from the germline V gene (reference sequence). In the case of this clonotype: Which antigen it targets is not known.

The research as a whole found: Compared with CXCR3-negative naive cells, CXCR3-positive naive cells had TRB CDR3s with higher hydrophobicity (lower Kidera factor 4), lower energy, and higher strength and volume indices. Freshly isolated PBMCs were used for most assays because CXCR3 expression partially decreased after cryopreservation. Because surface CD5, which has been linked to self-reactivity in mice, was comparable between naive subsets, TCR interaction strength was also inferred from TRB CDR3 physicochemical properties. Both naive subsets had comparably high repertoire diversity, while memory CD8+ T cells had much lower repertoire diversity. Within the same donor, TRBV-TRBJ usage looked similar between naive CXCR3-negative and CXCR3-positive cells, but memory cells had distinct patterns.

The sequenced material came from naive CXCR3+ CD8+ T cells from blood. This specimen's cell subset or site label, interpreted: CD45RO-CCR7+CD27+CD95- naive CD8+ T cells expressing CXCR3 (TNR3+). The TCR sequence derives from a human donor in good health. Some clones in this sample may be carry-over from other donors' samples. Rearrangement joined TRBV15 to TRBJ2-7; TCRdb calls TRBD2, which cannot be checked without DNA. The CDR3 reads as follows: CATSGLPGPEAGPPFYEQYF.